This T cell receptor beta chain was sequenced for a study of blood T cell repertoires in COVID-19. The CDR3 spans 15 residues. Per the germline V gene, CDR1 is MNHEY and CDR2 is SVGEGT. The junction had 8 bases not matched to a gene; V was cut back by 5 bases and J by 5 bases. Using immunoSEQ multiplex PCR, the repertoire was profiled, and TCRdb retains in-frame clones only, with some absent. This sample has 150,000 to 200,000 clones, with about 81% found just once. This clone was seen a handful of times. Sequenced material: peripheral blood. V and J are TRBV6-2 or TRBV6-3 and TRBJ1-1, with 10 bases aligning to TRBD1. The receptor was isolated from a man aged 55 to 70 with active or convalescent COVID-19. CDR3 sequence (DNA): TGTGCCAGCAGTCTTCGGGACAGGGGTTGGACTGAAGCTTTCTTT. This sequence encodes CASSLRDRGWTEAFF.